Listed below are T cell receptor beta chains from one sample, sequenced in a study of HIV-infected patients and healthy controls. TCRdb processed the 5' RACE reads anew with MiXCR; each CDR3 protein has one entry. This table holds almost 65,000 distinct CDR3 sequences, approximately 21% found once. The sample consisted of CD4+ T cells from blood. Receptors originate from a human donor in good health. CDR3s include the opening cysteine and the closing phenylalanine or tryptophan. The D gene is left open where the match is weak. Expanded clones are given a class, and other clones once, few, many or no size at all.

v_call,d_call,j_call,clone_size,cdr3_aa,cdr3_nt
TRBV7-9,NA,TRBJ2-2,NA,CASRGTGNTGELFF,TGTGCCAGCAGGGGCACAGGGAACACCGGGGAGCTGTTTTTT
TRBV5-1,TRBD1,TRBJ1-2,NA,CASSLAGTGYGYTF,TGCGCCAGCAGCTTGGCCGGGACAGGCTATGGCTACACCTTC
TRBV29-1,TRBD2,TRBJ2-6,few,CSVGAGPSGANVLTF,TGCAGCGTCGGAGCGGGACCCTCTGGGGCCAACGTCCTGACTTTC
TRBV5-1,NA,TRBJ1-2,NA,CASSLDGATSYGYTF,TGCGCCAGCAGCTTGGATGGGGCTACGAGCTATGGCTACACCTTC
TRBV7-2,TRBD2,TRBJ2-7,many,CASSPGGSPSYEQYF,TGTGCCAGCAGCCCGGGAGGATCACCCTCCTACGAGCAGTACTTC
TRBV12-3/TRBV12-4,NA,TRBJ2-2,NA,CASSPLPGPGELFF,TGTGCCAGCAGCCCCCTGCCTGGGCCCGGGGAGCTGTTTTTT
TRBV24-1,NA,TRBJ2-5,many,CATSDPRVSQETQYF,TGTGCCACCAGTGATCCACGAGTTTCACAAGAGACCCAGTACTTC
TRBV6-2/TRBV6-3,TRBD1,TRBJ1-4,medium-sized,CASRRDSRNEKLFF,TGTGCCAGCCGGCGGGACAGCCGTAATGAAAAACTGTTTTTT
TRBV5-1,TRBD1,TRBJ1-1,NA,CASSLVGQGNTEAFF,TGCGCCAGCAGCTTGGTAGGACAGGGGAACACTGAAGCTTTCTTT
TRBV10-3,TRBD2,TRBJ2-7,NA,CAIAGGSYEQYF,TGTGCCATCGCGGGGGGCTCCTACGAGCAGTACTTC
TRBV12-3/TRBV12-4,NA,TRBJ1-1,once,CASSLLEKAFF,TGTGCCAGCAGTTTATTGGAGAAAGCTTTCTTT
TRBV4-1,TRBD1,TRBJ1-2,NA,CASSQDPGQARYGYTF,TGCGCCAGCAGCCAAGATCCGGGACAGGCCAGATATGGCTACACCTTC
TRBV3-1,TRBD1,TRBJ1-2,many,CASSQVDPGQGIGGYTF,TGTGCCAGCAGCCAAGTAGACCCGGGACAGGGGATCGGTGGCTACACCTTC
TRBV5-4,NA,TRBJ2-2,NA,CASSLDTGELFF,TGTGCCAGCAGCTTGGACACCGGGGAGCTGTTTTTT
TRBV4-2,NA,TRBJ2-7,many,CASSQGVGGPYEQYF,TGTGCCAGCAGCCAAGGTGTCGGGGGGCCCTACGAGCAGTACTTC
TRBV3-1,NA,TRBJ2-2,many,CASSQVTKTTGELFF,TGTGCCAGCAGCCAAGTAACTAAAACCACCGGGGAGCTGTTTTTT
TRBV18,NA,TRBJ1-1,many,CASSPQQGGTEAFF,TGTGCCAGCTCACCACAGCAGGGTGGGACTGAAGCTTTCTTT
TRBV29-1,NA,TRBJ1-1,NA,CSVGEDTVNTEAFF,TGCAGCGTTGGAGAAGACACCGTGAACACTGAAGCTTTCTTT
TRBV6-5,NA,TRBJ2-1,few,CASSYSYVGVWSYNEQFF,TGTGCCAGCAGTTACTCGTATGTCGGGGTTTGGTCCTACAATGAGCAGTTCTTC
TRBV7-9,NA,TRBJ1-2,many,CASSLVSQPYGYTF,TGTGCCAGCAGCTTAGTTTCACAGCCGTATGGCTACACCTTC
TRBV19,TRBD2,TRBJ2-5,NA,CASSRNLGTSVETQYF,TGTGCCAGTAGTAGAAACCTCGGGACTAGCGTGGAGACCCAGTACTTC
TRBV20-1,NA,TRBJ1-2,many,CSAPNYGYTF,TGCAGTGCCCCTAACTATGGCTACACCTTC
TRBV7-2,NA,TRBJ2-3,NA,CASSFGDTQYF,TGTGCCAGCAGCTTTGGGGATACGCAGTATTTT
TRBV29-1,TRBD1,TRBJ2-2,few,CSVVRDRGNTGELFF,TGCAGCGTTGTACGGGACAGGGGAAACACCGGGGAGCTGTTTTTT
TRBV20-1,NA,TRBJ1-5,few,CSIGSHESQHF,TGCAGCATAGGGAGTCATGAGTCCCAGCATTTT
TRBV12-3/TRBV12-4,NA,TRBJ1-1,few,CASSSGLPWGMNTEAFF,TGTGCCAGCAGTTCCGGACTCCCCTGGGGCATGAACACTGAAGCTTTCTTT
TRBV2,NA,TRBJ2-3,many,CASSEWEDTQYF,TGTGCCAGCAGTGAATGGGAAGATACGCAGTATTTT
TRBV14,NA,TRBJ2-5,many,CASSHSRFYRETQYF,TGTGCCAGCAGCCATTCACGGTTTTACCGAGAGACCCAGTACTTC
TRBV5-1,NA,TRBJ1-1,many,CASSPEAGPNTEAFF,TGCGCCAGCAGCCCCGAGGCGGGCCCGAACACTGAAGCTTTCTTT
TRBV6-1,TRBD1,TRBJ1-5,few,CASTSGQGNRGSQPQHF,TGTGCCAGCACATCGGGACAGGGGAATAGGGGGAGTCAGCCCCAGCATTTT
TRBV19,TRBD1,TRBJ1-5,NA,CASSIDRGQGPQHF,TGTGCCAGTAGTATCGACAGGGGGCAGGGGCCCCAGCATTTT
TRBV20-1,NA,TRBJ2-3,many,CSAWENTDTQYF,TGCAGTGCTTGGGAGAACACAGATACGCAGTATTTT
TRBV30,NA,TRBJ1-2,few,CAWRTTSKVTNYGYTF,TGTGCCTGGAGGACCACCTCGAAAGTTACTAACTATGGCTACACCTTC
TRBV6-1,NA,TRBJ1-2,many,CASSSQANYGYTF,TGTGCCAGCAGTAGTCAGGCAAACTATGGCTACACCTTC
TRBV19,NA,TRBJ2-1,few,CASSIGPGSIDNEQFF,TGTGCCAGTAGTATAGGTCCAGGCAGCATCGACAATGAGCAGTTCTTC
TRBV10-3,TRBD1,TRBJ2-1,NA,CAISETAPGTGGNEQFF,TGTGCCATCAGTGAGACCGCTCCCGGGACAGGGGGCAATGAGCAGTTCTTC
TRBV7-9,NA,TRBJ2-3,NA,CASSSRTLFDTQYF,TGTGCCAGCAGCTCGAGGACTCTTTTCGATACGCAGTATTTT
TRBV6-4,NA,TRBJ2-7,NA,CASSPDFQGYEQYF,TGTGCCAGCAGTCCCGATTTTCAGGGGTACGAGCAGTACTTC
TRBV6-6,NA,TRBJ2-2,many,CASSYSYRAVGELFF,TGTGCCAGCAGTTACTCGTACAGGGCGGTCGGGGAGCTGTTTTTT
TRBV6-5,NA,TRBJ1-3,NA,CASSYLGPRAGGNTIYF,TGTGCCAGCAGTTACCTTGGCCCCAGGGCGGGAGGAAACACCATATATTTT
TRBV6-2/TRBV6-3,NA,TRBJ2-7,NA,CASRDPGREQYF,TGTGCCAGCAGGGACCCGGGGAGAGAGCAGTACTTC
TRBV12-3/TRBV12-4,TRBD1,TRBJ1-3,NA,CASSLATGGRRSGNTIYF,TGTGCCAGCAGTTTGGCGACAGGGGGTAGGAGGTCTGGAAACACCATATATTTT
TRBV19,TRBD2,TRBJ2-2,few,CASEVMGGTGGAGELFF,TGTGCCAGTGAAGTCATGGGGGGAACCGGGGGGGCCGGGGAGCTGTTTTTT
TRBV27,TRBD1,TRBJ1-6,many,CASRSNGGGPNSPLHF,TGTGCCAGCAGATCCAACGGAGGGGGCCCTAATTCACCCCTCCACTTT
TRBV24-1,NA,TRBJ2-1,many,CATSDPVVHSEQFF,TGTGCCACCAGTGATCCTGTTGTTCACTCGGAGCAGTTCTTC